The T cell receptor (beta chain) under discussion was sequenced for a study of blood T cell repertoires in COVID-19. Study summary: Both acute and convalescent COVID-19 samples were obtained from the United States, Italy and Spain. PBMCs, B-cell-depleted T cells, or T cells provided the cDNA or gDNA that made up the material.

As handled by the study authors: Cell counts per sample came from amplifying reference gene primers. TCRdb's copy holds only in-frame clones and misses some; the assay was immunoSEQ multiplex PCR. V and J calls plus clone size are reproduced from that table; the DNA served to infer D and trimming. This sample has under 60,000 clones; around nine tenths occur once, and the top ten carry more than 6%. V was clipped by 5 bases and J by 4 bases; unmatched bases: 10. The CDR3 spans 16 residues. Germline V CDR1 and CDR2: MDHEN, SYDVKM. A Seattle source enrolled patients during active infection and followed them longitudinally.

The sequence came from a woman aged 60-75 years with COVID-19, enrolled during active disease. The genes are TRBV28 and TRBJ2-7; 11 nucleotides line up with TRBD1. The specimen was peripheral blood. CDR3 in amino acids: CASSTTRDRGRYEQYF. CDR3 DNA: TGTGCCAGCAGTACAACCCGGGACAGGGGGAGGTACGAGCAGTACTTC.